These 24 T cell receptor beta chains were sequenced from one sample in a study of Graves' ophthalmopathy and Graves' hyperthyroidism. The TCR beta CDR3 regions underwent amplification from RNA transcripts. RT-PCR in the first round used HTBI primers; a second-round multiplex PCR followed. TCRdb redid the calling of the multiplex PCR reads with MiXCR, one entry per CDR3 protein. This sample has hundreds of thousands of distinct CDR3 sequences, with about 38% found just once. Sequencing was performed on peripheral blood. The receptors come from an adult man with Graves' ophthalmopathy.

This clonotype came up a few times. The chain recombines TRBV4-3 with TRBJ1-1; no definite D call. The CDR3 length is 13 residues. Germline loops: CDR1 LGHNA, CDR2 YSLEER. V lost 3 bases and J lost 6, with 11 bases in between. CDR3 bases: TGCGCCAGCAGCCACGGACCCGGCGCTGAAGCTTTCTTT. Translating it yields CASSHGPGAEAFF.

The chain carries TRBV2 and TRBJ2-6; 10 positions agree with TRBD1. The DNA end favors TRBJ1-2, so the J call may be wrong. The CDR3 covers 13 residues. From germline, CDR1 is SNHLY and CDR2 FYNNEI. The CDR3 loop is CASSFDRGRGYTF. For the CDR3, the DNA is TGTGCCAGCAGCTTTGACAGGGGGCGAGGCTACACCTTC.

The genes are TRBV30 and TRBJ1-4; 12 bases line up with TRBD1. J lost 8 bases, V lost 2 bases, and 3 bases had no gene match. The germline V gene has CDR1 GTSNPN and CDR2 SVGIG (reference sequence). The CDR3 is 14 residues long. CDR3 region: CAWSLGTGGEKLFF. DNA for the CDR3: TGTGCCTGGAGTCTTGGGACAGGGGGCGAAAAACTGTTTTTT.

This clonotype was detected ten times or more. CDR3 protein: CASNPQRNTEAFF. CDR3 nucleotide sequence: TGTGCCAGTAATCCCCAGCGGAACACTGAAGCTTTCTTT. This chain joins TRBV19 and TRBJ1-1; D gene unclear. The CDR3 is 13 amino acids. Germline loops: CDR1 LNHDA, CDR2 SQIVND (reference sequence). Trimming removed 7 bases at V and 1 base at J, with 10 bases between. The variable domain in full, with the rest retrieved from reference TRBV19 and TRBJ1-1, is DGGITQSPKYLFRKEGQNVTLSCEQNLNHDAMYWYRQDPGQGLRLIYYSQIVNDFQKGDIAEGYSVSREKKESFPLTVTSAQKNPTAFYLCASNPQRNTEAFFGQGTRLTVV.

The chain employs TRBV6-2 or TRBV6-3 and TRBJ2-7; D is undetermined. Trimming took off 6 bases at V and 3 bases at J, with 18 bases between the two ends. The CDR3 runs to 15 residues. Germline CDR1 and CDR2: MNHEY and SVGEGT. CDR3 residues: CASRPVLESHYEQYF. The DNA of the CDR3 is TGTGCCAGCAGACCCGTATTGGAATCCCACTACGAGCAGTACTTC.

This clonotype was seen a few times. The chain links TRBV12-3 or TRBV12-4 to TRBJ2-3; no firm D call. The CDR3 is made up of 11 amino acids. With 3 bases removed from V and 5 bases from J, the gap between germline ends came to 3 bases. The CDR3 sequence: CASSFLDTQYF. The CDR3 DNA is TGTGCCAGCAGTTTCTTAGATACGCAGTATTTT.

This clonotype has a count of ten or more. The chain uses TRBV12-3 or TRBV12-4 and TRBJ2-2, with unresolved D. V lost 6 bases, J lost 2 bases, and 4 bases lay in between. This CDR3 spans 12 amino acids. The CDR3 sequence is CASRYNTGELFF. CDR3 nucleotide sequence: TGTGCCAGCAGGTATAACACCGGGGAGCTGTTTTTT.

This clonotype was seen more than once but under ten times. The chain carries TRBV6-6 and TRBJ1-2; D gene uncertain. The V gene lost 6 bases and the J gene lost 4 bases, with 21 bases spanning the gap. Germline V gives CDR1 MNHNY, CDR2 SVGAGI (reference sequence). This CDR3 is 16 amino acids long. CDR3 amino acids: CASRTDKLSWFYGYTF. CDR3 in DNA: TGTGCCAGCAGAACCGACAAACTATCCTGGTTCTATGGCTACACCTTC.

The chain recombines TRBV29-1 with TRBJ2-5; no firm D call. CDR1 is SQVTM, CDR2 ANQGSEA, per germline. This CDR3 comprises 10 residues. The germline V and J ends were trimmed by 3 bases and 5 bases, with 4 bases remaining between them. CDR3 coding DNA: TGCAGCGTTGATCGGGAGACCCAGTACTTC. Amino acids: CSVDRETQYF.

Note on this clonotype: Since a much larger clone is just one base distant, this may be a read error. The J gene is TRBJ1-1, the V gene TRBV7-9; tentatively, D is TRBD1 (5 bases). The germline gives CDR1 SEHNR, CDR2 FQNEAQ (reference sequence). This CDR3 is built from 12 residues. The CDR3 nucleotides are TGTGCCAGCAGCGATATACAGGAGGAAGCTTCCTTT. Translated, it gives CASSDIQEEASF.

The CDR3 bases are TGTGCCAGCAGCTTAGTGTCGGGGGGAGAAACTGAAGCTTTCTTT. It specifies CASSLVSGGETEAFF. The chain joins TRBV7-8 to TRBJ1-1; a weak D match, TRBD1 (5 bases). Germline V lookup: CDR1 SGHVS, CDR2 FQNEAQ. This CDR3 comprises 15 residues. V dropped 1 base and J dropped 5 bases, with 14 bases sitting between them.

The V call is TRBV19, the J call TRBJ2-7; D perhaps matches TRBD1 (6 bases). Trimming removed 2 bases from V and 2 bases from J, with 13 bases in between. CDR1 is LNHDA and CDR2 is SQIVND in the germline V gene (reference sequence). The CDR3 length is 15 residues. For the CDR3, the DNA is TGTGCCAGTAGTATAAGGGGGAGTCTCCCCTACGAGCAGTACTTC. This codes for CASSIRGSLPYEQYF.

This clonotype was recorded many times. CDR3 nucleotide sequence: TGTGCCATCAGTGAGTCGAGGGGTGGGGACACTGAAGCTTTCTTT. Its translation: CAISESRGGDTEAFF. The chain carries TRBV10-3 and TRBJ1-1, with TRBD1 as a possible D gene (5 bases). Germline lookup yields CDR1 ENHRY and CDR2 SYGVKD. The CDR3 runs 15 residues. Trimming shortened V by 0 bases and J by 3 bases, and 11 bases separated the two germline ends.

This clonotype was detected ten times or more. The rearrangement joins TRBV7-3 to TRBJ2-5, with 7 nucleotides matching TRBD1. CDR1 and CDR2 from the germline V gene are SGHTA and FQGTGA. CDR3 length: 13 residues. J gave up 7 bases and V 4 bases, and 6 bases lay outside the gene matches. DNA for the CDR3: TGTGCCAGCAGCTGGAAACAGGGGATGACCCAGTACTTC. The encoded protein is CASSWKQGMTQYF.

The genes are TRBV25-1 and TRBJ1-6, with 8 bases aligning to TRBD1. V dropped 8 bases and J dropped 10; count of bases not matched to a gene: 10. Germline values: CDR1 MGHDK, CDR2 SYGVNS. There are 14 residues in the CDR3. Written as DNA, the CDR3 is TGTGCCAGCTTGGCAGGGGGCGTTGGGTCACCCCTCCACTTT. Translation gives CASLAGGVGSPLHF.

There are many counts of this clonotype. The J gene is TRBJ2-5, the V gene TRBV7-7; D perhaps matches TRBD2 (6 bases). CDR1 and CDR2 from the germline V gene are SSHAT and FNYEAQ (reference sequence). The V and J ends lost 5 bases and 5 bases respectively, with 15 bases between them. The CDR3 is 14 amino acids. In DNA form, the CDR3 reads TGTGCCAGCAGCCGGAGGGGTGCCGGCGAGACCCAGTACTTC. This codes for CASSRRGAGETQYF. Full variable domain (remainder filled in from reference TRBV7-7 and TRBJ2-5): GAGVSQSPRYKVTKRGQDVTLRCDPISSHATLYWYQQALGQGPEFLTYFNYEAQPDKSGLPSDRFSAERPEGSISTLTIQRTEQRDSAMYRCASSRRGAGETQYFGPGTRLLVL.

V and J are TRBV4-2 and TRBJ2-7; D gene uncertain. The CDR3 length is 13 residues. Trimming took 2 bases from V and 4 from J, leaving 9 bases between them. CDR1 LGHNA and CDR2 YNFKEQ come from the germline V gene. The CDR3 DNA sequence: TGTGCCAGCAGCCAATTGGAGCATTACGAGCAGTACTTC. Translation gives CASSQLEHYEQYF.

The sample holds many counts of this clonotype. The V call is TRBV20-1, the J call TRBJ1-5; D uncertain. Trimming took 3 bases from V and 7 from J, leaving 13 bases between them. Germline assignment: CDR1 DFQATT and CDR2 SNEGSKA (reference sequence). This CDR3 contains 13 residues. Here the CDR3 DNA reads TGCAGTGCTAGTAGGGCCGGGGAACAGCCCCAGCATTTT. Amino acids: CSASRAGEQPQHF.

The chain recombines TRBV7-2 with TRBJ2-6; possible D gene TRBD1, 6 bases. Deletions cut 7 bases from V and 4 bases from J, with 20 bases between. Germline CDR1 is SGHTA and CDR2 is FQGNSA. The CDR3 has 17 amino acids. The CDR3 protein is CASNLGAVDPGANVLTF. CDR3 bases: TGTGCCAGCAATTTGGGGGCGGTAGACCCCGGGGCCAACGTCCTGACTTTC.

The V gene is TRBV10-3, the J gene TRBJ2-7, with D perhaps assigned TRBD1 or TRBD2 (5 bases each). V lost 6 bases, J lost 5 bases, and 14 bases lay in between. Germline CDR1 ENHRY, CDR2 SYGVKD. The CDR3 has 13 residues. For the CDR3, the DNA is TGTGCCATCAGGGGGCAGGGAGCAAACGAGCAGTACTTC. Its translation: CAIRGQGANEQYF.

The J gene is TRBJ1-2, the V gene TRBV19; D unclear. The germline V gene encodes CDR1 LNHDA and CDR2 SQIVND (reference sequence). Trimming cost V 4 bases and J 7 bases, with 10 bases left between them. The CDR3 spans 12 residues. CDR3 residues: CASSTGRRGYTF. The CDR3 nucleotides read TGTGCCAGTAGTACCGGCCGCCGTGGCTACACCTTC.

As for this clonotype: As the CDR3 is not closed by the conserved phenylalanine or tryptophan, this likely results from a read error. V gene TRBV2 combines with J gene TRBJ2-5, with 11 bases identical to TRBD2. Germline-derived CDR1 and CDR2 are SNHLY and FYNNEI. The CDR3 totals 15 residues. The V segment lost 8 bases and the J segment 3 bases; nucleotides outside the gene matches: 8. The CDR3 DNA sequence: TGTGCCAGCTCACCTCGTAGCGGGAGGGAAGAGACCCAGTACGTC. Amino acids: CASSPRSGREETQYV.

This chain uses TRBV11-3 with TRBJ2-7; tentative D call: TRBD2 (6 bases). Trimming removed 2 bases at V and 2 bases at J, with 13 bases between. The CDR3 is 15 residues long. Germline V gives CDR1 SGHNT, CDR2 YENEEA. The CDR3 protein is CASSLPGLAAYEQYF. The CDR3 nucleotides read TGTGCCAGCAGCTTACCGGGACTGGCTGCCTACGAGCAGTACTTC.

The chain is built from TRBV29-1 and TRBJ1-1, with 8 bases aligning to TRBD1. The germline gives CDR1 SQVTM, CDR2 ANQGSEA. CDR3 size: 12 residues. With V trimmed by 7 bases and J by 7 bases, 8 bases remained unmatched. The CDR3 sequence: CSGDRGEDEAFF. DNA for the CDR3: TGCAGCGGAGACAGGGGTGAGGATGAAGCTTTCTTT.